This T cell receptor (beta chain) appears in the sequencing data of a study of early T cells in non-severe SARS-CoV-2 infection. The overall study: RNA in bulk from unsorted whole blood was sequenced, and chains were unpaired. General study findings and limits: CD4 and private specificities were missed by VDJdb matching, which favored anti-spike CD8 responses.

In this sample, this clonotype turned up many times. What it recognizes is unknown. Individual cDNA molecules received unique molecular identifiers during library preparation. TCRdb processed the 5' RACE reads anew with MiXCR; each CDR3 protein has one entry. Of around 80,000 distinct CDR3 sequences listed, roughly 13% were seen once; the top ten hold 1.4%. The length of the CDR3 is 16 residues. The V and J ends lost 6 bases and 4 bases respectively, with 22 bases between them. CDR1 and CDR2 from the germline V gene are SGHAT and FQNNGV. V usage is TRBV11-2 and J usage is TRBJ2-7; D not resolved. This clonotype originated in an adult who was a healthcare worker with PCR-confirmed SARS-CoV-2 infection or an uninfected control (not recorded which). Input material: whole blood. Here the CDR3 reads CASRSILGGIPYEQYF. The CDR3 bases are TGTGCCAGCAGGAGTATCTTGGGCGGAATTCCGTACGAGCAGTACTTC.